The next 5 T cell receptor beta chains were all read from a single sample in a study of blood T cells in healthy people across ages. Sample-barcoded 5' priming and a J-beta primer mix drove a second PCR of roughly 6 to 12 cycles. A single record per CDR3 protein comes from TCRdb applying MiXCR to the 5' RACE reads. The sample carries around 790,000 distinct CDR3 sequences, more than 40% recorded once. The material sequenced was blood. The receptors stem from a man in his fifties or sixties in good health.

The chain links TRBV20-1 to TRBJ1-2, with D unclear. Deletions cut 1 base from V and 4 bases from J, with 7 bases between. The CDR3 length is 12 residues. Germline CDR1 is DFQATT and CDR2 is SNEGSKA (reference sequence). The CDR3 region is CSARASSYGYTF. The CDR3 region has the DNA TGCAGTGCTAGAGCTAGTAGCTATGGCTACACCTTC.

The rearrangement joins TRBV6-2 or TRBV6-3 to TRBJ1-5, with D perhaps matching TRBD1 (6 bases). This CDR3 spans 17 amino acids. CDR1 is MNHEY, CDR2 SVGEGT, per germline. V dropped 4 bases and J dropped 0 bases, with 16 bases sitting between them. The CDR3 region has the DNA TGTGCCAGCAGTTCCCTAGGACAGACTTATAGCAATCAGCCCCAGCATTTT. This translates into CASSSLGQTYSNQPQHF.

CDR3 sequence (DNA): TGTGCCAGCAGCAGGGGACTATCTGGGGCGGGAAAACTGTTTTTT. It codes for CASSRGLSGAGKLFF. The rearrangement joins TRBV7-2 to TRBJ1-4; D possibly corresponds to TRBD1 (5 bases). This CDR3 has 15 residues. CDR1 is SGHTA, CDR2 FQGNSA, per germline. V shed 5 bases and J shed 10 bases, with 20 bases lying between them. Together with reference TRBV7-2 and TRBJ1-4, the CDR3 gives the full variable domain: GAGVSQSPSNKVTEKGKDVELRCDPISGHTALYWYRQSLGQGLEFLIYFQGNSAPDKSGLPSDRFSAERTGGSVSTLTIQRTQQEDSAVYLCASSRGLSGAGKLFFGSGTQLSVL.

This clonotype was seen a single time. The V gene is TRBV7-6, the J gene TRBJ2-3; TRBD1 matches at 7 bases. CDR3 size: 16 residues. The J segment lost 2 bases and the V segment lost 5 bases, leaving 10 bases of the junction unmatched. Germline V gives CDR1 SGHVS, CDR2 FNYEAQ. CDR3 nucleotide sequence: TGTGCCAGCAGCCCAAAGACAGGGTTGGACACAGATACGCAGTATTTT. It specifies CASSPKTGLDTDTQYF. Based on the CDR3 plus reference TRBV7-6 and TRBJ2-3, the full variable domain is GAGVSQSPRYKVTKRGQDVALRCDPISGHVSLYWYRQALGQGPEFLTYFNYEAQQDKSGLPNDRFSAERPEGSISTLTIQRTEQRDSAMYRCASSPKTGLDTDTQYFGPGTRLTVL.

The rearrangement uses TRBV5-1 and TRBJ2-1; D gene uncertain. Trimming stripped 4 bases from V and 1 base from J, with 12 bases between. The V gene's germline CDR1 is SGHRS and CDR2 YFSETQ. The CDR3 length is 15 residues. The DNA for the CDR3 is TGCGCCAGCAGCAGGTTGAGAGCGTCCTACAATGAGCAGTTCTTC. Protein product: CASSRLRASYNEQFF.